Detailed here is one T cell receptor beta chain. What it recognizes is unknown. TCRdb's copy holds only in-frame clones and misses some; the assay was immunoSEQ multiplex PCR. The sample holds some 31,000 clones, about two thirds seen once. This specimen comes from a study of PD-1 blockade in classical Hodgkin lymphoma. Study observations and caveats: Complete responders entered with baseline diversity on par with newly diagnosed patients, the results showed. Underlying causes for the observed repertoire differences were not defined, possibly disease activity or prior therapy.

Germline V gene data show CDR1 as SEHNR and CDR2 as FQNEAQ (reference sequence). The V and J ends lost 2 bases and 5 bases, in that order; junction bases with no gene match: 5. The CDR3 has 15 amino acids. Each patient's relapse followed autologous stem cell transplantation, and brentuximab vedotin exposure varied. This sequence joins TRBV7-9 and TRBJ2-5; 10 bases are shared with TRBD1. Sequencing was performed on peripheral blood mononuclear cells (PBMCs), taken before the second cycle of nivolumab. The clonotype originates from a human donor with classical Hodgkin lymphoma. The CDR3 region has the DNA TGTGCCAGCAGCTTACGGGACAGGGGTTGGGAGACCCAGTACTTC. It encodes CASSLRDRGWETQYF.